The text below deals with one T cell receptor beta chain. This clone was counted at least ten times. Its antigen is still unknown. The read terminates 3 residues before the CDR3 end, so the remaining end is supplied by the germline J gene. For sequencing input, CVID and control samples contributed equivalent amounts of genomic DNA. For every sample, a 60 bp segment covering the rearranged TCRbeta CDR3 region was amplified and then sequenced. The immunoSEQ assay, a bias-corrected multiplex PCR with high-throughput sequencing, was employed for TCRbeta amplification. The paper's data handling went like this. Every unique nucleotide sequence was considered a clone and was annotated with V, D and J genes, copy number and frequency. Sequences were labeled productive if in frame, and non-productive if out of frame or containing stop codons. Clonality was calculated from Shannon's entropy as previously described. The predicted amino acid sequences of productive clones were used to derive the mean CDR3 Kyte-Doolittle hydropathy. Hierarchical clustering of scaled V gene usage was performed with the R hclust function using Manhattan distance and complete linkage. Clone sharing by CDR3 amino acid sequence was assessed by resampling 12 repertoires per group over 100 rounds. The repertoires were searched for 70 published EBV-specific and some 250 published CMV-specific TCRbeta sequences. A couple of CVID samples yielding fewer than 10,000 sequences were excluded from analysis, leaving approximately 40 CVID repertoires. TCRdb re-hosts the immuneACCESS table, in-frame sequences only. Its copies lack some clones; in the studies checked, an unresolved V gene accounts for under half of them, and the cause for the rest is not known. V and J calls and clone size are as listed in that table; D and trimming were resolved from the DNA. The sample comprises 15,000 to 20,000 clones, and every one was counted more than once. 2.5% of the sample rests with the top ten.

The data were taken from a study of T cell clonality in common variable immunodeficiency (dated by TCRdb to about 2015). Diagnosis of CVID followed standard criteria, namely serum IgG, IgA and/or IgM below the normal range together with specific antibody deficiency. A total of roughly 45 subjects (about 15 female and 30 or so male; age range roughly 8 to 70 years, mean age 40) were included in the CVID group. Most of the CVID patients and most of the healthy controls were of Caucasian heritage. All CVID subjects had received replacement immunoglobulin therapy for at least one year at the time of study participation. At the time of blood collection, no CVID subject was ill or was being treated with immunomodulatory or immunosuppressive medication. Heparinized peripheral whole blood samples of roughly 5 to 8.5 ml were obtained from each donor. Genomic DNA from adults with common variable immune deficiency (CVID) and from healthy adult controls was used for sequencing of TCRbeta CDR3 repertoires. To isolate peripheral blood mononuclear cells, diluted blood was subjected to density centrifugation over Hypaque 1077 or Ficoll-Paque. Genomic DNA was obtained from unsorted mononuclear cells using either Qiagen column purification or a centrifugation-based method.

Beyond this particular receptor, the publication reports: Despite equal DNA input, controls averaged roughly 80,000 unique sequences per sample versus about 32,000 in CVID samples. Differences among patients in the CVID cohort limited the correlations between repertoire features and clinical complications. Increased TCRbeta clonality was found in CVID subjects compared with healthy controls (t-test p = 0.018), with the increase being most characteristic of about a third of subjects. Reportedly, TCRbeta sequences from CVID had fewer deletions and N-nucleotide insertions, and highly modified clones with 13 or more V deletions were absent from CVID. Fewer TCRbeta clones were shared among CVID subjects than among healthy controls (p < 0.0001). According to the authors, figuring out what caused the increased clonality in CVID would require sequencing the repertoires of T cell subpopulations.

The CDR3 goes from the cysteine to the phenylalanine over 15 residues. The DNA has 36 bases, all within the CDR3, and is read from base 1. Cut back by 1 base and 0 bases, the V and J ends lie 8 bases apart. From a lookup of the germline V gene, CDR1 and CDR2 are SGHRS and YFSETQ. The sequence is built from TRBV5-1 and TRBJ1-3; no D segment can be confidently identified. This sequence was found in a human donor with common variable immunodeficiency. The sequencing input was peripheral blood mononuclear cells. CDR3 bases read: TGCGCCAGCAGCTTGTATACAGTCTCTGGAAACACC. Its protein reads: CASSLYTVSGNT. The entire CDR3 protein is CASSLYTVSGNTIYF.